The clone carrying this T cell receptor beta chain was detected a few times. Its specificity is not known. The data originate from a study of blood T cells in healthy people across ages. Broader study findings: Leaving the PBMCs unsorted stopped any conclusive comparison of naive versus antigen-experienced cells.

Using a J-beta primer mix together with a sample-barcoded 5' primer, a second PCR was run for roughly 6 to 11 cycles. TCRdb reprocessed the 5' RACE reads via MiXCR and lists one record per CDR3 protein. The sample holds roughly 1.5 million distinct CDR3 sequences, about 45% seen once. CDR1 and CDR2 (germline): LGHNA, YSLEER. The CDR3 contains 15 residues. Trimming at V came to 5 bases and at J to 4 bases, leaving 8 bases not matched to a gene. Sequencing was carried out using blood. This sequence joins TRBV4-3 and TRBJ2-7; 10 nucleotides line up with TRBD1. The sequence derives from a young woman in good health. The CDR3 loop is CASSASTGGLYEQYF. DNA of the CDR3: TGCGCCAGCAGCGCTTCGACAGGGGGCCTATACGAGCAGTACTTC.